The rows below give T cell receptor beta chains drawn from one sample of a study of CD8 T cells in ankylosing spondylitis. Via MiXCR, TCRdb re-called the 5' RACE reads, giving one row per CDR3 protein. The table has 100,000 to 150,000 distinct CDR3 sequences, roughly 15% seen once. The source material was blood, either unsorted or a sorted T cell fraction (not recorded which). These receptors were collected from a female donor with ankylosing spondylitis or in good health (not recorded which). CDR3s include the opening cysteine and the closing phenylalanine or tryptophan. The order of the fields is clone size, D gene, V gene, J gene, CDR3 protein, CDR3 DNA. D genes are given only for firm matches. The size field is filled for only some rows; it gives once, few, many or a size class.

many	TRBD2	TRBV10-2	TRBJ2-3	CASRMGLAGVGDTQYF	TGCGCCAGCAGAATGGGACTAGCGGGAGTTGGAGATACGCAGTATTTT
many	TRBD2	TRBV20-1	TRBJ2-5	CSVRGEETQYF	TGCAGTGTTCGGGGGGAAGAGACCCAGTACTTC
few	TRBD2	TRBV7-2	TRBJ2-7	CASSLGLSGGAVEQYF	TGTGCCAGCAGCTTGGGACTTAGCGGGGGGGCCGTCGAGCAGTACTTC
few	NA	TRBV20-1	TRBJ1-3	CSASSIWSGNTIYF	TGCAGTGCGTCGAGTATCTGGTCCGGAAACACCATATATTTT
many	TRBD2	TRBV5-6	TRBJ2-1	CASSLGLAGYNEQFF	TGTGCCAGCAGCTTGGGGCTAGCGGGGTACAATGAGCAGTTCTTC
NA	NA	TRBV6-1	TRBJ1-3	CASAGQLSGNTIYF	TGTGCCAGCGCCGGACAGCTCTCTGGAAACACCATATATTTT
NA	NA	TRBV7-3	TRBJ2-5	CASSLQPGETQYF	TGTGCCAGCAGCTTACAACCCGGAGAGACCCAGTACTTC
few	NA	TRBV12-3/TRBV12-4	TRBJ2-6	CASSLAAGSGANVLTF	TGTGCCAGCAGTTTAGCGGCAGGCTCTGGGGCCAACGTCCTGACTTTC
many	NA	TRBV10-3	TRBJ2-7	CAIRAEQTYEQYF	TGTGCCATCAGAGCAGAACAGACCTACGAGCAGTACTTC
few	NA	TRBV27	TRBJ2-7	CASSPPTGLGTREQYF	TGTGCCAGCAGTCCGCCTACAGGGTTGGGAACGCGCGAGCAGTACTTC
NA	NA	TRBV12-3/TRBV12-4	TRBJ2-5	CASSLAAGGGETQYF	TGTGCCAGCAGTTTAGCCGCAGGGGGAGGCGAGACCCAGTACTTC
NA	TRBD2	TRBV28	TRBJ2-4	CASSKKTSGSKNIQYF	TGTGCCAGCAGTAAGAAGACTAGCGGGTCTAAAAACATTCAGTACTTC
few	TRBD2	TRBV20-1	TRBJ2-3	CSARDRISGRAGTQYF	TGCAGTGCTAGAGATCGGATTAGCGGGAGGGCGGGTACGCAGTATTTT
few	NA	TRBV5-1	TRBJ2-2	CASSPIVLGDYTGELFF	TGCGCCAGCAGCCCGATCGTTTTGGGGGATTACACCGGGGAGCTGTTTTTT
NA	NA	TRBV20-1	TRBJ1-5	CSAPRGGGDQPQHF	TGCAGTGCCCCGAGGGGAGGAGGGGATCAGCCCCAGCATTTT
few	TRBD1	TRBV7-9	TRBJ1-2	CASSSGQGAFYGYTF	TGTGCCAGCAGCTCAGGACAGGGGGCGTTCTATGGCTACACCTTC
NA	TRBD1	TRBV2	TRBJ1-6	CASRATGEGSPLHF	TGTGCCAGCAGGGCGACAGGGGAAGGTTCACCCCTCCACTTT
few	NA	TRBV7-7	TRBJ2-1	CASSLTRTIYNEQFF	TGTGCTAGCAGCCTGACTAGAACAATCTACAATGAGCAGTTCTTC
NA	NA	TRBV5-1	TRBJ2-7	CASSLYQGARNYEQYF	TGCGCCAGCAGCTTGTACCAAGGGGCTAGGAATTACGAGCAGTACTTC
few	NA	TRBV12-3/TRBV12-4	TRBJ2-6	CASSSHGANVLTF	TGTGCCAGCAGTTCCCACGGGGCCAACGTCCTGACTTTC
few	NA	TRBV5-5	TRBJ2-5	CASSTLRATQYF	TGTGCCAGCAGCACCCTGCGGGCGACCCAGTACTTC
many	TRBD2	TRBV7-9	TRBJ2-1	CASSLAGGGEQFF	TGTGCCAGCAGTCTAGCGGGAGGGGGCGAGCAGTTCTTC
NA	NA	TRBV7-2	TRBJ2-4	CASSVRQGGDIQYF	TGTGCCAGCAGCGTTAGACAGGGAGGGGACATTCAGTACTTC
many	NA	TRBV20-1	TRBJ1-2	CSASGTEADRVGGYTF	TGCAGTGCTAGCGGGACGGAGGCAGACAGAGTTGGGGGCTACACCTTC
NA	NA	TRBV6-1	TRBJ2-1	CASGRRDSNEQFF	TGTGCCAGCGGGCGCAGGGATAGCAATGAGCAGTTCTTC
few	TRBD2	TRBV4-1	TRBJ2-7	CASSQDGAGGPDSYF	TGCGCCAGCAGCCAAGATGGAGCGGGAGGGCCGGATTCGTACTTC
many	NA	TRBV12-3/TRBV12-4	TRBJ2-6	CASSSRTDHSGANVLTF	TGTGCCAGCAGTTCTCGGACGGACCACTCTGGGGCCAACGTCCTGACTTTC
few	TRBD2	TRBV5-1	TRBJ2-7	CASSRQGGTSGVYEQYF	TGCGCCAGCAGCCGTCAGGGAGGGACTAGCGGAGTTTACGAGCAGTACTTC
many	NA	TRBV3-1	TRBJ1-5	CASSQARDQPQHF	TGTGCCAGCAGCCAGGCGCGGGATCAGCCCCAGCATTTT
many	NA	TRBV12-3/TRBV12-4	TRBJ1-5	CASSNRRNSNQPQHF	TGTGCCAGCAGTAACAGACGTAATAGCAATCAGCCCCAGCATTTT
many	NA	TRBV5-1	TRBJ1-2	CASSLEPGAYGYTF	TGCGCCAGCAGCTTGGAACCTGGGGCTTATGGCTACACCTTC
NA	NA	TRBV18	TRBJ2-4	CASSPPVLGIQYF	TGTGCCAGCTCACCACCGGTCCTGGGCATTCAGTACTTC
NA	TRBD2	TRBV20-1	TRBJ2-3	CSASRGSGATDTQYF	TGCAGTGCTAGTAGGGGTAGCGGGGCCACAGATACGCAGTATTTT
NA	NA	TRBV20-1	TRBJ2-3	CGATGTDTQYF	TGCGGGGCCACAGGCACAGATACGCAGTATTTT
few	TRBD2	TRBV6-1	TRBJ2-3	CASSDSGGAPDTQYF	TGTGCCAGCAGTGATAGCGGGGGGGCCCCAGATACGCAGTATTTT
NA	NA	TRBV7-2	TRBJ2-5	CASSQRMGETQYF	TGTGCCAGCAGCCAGAGAATGGGGGAGACCCAGTACTTC
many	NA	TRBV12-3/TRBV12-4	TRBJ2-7	CASSLSGSSYEQYF	TGTGCCAGCAGTTTAAGTGGGAGCTCCTACGAGCAGTACTTC
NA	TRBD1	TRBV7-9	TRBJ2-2	CASSRQGLNTGELFF	TGTGCCAGCAGTCGACAGGGGTTAAACACCGGGGAGCTGTTTTTT
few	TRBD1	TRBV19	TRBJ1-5	CASSIGQGHQPQHF	TGTGCCAGTAGTATCGGACAGGGACATCAGCCCCAGCATTTT
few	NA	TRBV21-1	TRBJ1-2	CASSEDGQGGSGYTF	TGTGCCAGCAGCGAGGACGGACAGGGAGGAAGTGGCTACACCTTC
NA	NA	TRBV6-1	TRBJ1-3	CASTQPGTSGNTIYF	TGTGCCAGCACCCAGCCCGGGACTTCTGGAAACACCATATATTTT
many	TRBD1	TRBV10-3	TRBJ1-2	CAISPGQGAFYGYTF	TGTGCCATCAGTCCGGGACAGGGGGCTTTCTATGGCTACACCTTC
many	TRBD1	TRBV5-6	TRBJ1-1	CASSLGVRDRGEAFF	TGTGCCAGCAGCTTGGGGGTCCGGGACAGGGGTGAAGCTTTCTTT